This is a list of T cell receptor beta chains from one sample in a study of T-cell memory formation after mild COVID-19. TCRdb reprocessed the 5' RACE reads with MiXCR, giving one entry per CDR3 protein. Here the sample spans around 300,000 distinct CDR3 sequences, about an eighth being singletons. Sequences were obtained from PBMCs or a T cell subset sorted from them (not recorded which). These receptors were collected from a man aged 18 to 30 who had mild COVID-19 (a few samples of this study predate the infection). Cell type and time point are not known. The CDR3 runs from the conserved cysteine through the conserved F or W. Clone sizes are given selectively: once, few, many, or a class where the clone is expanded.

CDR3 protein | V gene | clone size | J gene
CASSGPGGKAFF | TRBV2 | - | TRBJ1-1
CAILLIPEEKLFF | TRBV12-3/TRBV12-4 | - | TRBJ1-4
CASSPQGSGTEAFF | TRBV7-9 | few | TRBJ1-1
CASSAGDTEAFF | TRBV5-1 | - | TRBJ1-1
CASSPSSGYGSPLHF | TRBV18 | - | TRBJ1-6
CASSLDGPREPQHF | TRBV5-1 | few | TRBJ1-5
CSASDRLGTGSYEQYF | TRBV20-1 | few | TRBJ2-7
CASSLVTGSNQPQHF | TRBV12-3/TRBV12-4 | many | TRBJ1-5
CASSYSSGGIYGYTF | TRBV6-5 | - | TRBJ1-2
CATSMGGERAYNEQFF | TRBV24-1 | few | TRBJ2-1
CASSLGTSGGDTQYF | TRBV11-2 | many | TRBJ2-3
CASSLSPGRGNYGYTF | TRBV12-3/TRBV12-4 | few | TRBJ1-2
CAIDDKARGYTF | TRBV28 | - | TRBJ1-2
CASSLHPGTYEQYF | TRBV7-3 | - | TRBJ2-7
CASSRGLSAYEQYF | TRBV5-1 | few | TRBJ2-7
CASSPGWGGAYEQYF | TRBV18 | - | TRBJ2-7
CASSSRDRGPQETQYF | TRBV7-6 | many | TRBJ2-5
CASSYYGELFF | TRBV6-5 | few | TRBJ2-2
CASSVTGFNEKLFF | TRBV6-1 | few | TRBJ1-4
CASSLGPDTGELFF | TRBV18 | - | TRBJ2-2
CSASSSQGFTDTQYF | TRBV20-1 | few | TRBJ2-3
CASSPRVGTSVYNEQFF | TRBV18 | - | TRBJ2-1
CASSLVTGALSTDTQYF | TRBV5-4 | few | TRBJ2-3
CASSPRTGEETQYF | TRBV12-3/TRBV12-4 | - | TRBJ2-5
CASSPSGSFYNEQFF | TRBV12-3/TRBV12-4 | - | TRBJ2-1
CASSSLDSPIYGYTF | TRBV4-3 | - | TRBJ1-2